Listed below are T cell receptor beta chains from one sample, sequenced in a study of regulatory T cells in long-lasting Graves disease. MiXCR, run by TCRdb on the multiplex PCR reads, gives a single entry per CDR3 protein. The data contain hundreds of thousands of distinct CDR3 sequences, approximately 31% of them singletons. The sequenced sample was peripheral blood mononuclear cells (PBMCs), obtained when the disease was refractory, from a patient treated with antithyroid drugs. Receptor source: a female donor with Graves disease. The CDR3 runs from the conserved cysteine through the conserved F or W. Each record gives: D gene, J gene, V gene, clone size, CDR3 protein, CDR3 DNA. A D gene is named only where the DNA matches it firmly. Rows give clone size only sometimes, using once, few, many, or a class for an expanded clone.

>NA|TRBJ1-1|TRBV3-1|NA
CASSGLGGNTEAFF
TGTGCCAGCAGCGGTCTAGGAGGGAACACTGAAGCTTTCTTT
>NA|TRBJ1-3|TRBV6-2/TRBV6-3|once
CARSYSRQAGNTIYF
TGTGCCCGCAGTTACTCGAGACAAGCTGGAAACACCATATATTTT
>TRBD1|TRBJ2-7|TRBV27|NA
CASSLAAGGSYEQYF
TGTGCCAGCAGTTTGGCGGCAGGGGGTTCCTACGAGCAGTACTTC
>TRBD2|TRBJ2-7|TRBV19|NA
CASSNREGTYEQYF
TGTGCCAGTAGTAACCGGGAGGGAACCTACGAGCAGTACTTC
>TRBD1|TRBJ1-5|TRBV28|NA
CASSPYSDRFPPSNQPQHF
TGTGCCAGCAGCCCCTATTCGGACAGGTTTCCCCCTAGCAATCAGCCCCAGCATTTT
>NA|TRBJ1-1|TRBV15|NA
CATSRDQGGAFF
TGTGCCACCAGCAGAGATCAGGGTGGGGCTTTCTTT
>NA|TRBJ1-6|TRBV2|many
CASSEGATLSPLHF
TGTGCCAGCAGTGAAGGGGCCACACTTTCACCCCTCCACTTT
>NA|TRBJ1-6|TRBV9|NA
CASSVGQPTSPLHF
TGTGCCAGCAGCGTAGGCCAGCCAACATCACCCCTCCACTTT
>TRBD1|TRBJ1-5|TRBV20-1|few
CSAWTGSNQPQHF
TGCAGTGCTTGGACAGGGAGTAATCAGCCCCAGCATTTT
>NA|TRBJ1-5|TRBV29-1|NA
CSVALGAGTNQPQHF
TGCAGCGTCGCCCTTGGGGCAGGCACCAATCAGCCCCAGCATTTT
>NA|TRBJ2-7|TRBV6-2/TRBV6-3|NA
CASSEDSVSSYEQYF
TGTGCCAGCAGTGAAGATAGCGTGAGCTCCTACGAGCAGTACTTC
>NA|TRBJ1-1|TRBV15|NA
CATSSPSPLGATEAFF
TGTGCCACCAGCAGTCCCTCCCCGTTAGGGGCGACTGAAGCTTTCTTT
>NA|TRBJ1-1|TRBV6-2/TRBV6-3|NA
CASRTNPWSSLNTEAFF
TGTGCCAGCAGGACGAACCCTTGGAGTTCCCTAAACACTGAAGCTTTCTTT
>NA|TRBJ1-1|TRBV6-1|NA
CAGSVALRTEAFF
TGTGCCGGCAGTGTTGCCTTGAGAACTGAAGCTTTCTTT
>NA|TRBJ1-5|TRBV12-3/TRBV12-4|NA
CASSLSMTNQPQHF
TGTGCCAGCAGTTTATCAATGACCAATCAGCCCCAGCATTTT
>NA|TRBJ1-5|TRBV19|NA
CASSIERGQPQHF
TGTGCCAGTAGTATAGAACGGGGACAGCCCCAGCATTTT
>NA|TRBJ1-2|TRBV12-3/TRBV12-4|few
CASSFRDRLKLSGYTF
TGTGCCAGCAGTTTTCGGGACCGCCTTAAGTTGAGTGGCTACACCTTC
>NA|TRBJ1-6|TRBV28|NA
CASSLRPDYNSPLHF
TGTGCCAGCAGTTTAAGGCCGGACTATAATTCACCCCTCCACTTT
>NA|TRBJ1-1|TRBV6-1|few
CASSELFRRTEAFF
TGTGCCAGCAGTGAACTATTCAGAAGGACTGAAGCTTTCTTT
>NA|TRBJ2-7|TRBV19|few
CASTTPQERERGYF
TGTGCCAGTACTACCCCGCAGGAGAGGGAGAGAGGGTACTTC
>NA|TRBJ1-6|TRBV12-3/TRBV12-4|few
CASSLARGNSPLHF
TGTGCCAGCAGTTTAGCGCGGGGGAATTCACCCCTCCACTTT
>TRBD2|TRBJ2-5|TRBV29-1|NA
CSVAAGGDETQYF
TGCAGCGTTGCCGCGGGAGGAGATGAGACCCAGTACTTC
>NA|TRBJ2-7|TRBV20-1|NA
CSATPDYEQYF
TGCAGTGCTACGCCCGACTACGAGCAGTACTTC
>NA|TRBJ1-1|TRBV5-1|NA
CASSLEAEAFF
TGCGCCAGCAGCTTGGAGGCTGAAGCTTTCTTT
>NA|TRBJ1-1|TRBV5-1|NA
CASSLGGNTREAFF
TGCGCCAGCAGCTTGGGAGGGAACACCCGTGAAGCTTTCTTT
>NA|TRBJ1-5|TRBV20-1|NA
CSAINRQYSNQPQHF
TGCAGTGCTATAAATAGACAGTATAGCAATCAGCCCCAGCATTTT
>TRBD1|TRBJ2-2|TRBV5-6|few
CASRSDRVNTGELFF
TGTGCCAGCAGATCGGACAGGGTAAACACCGGGGAGCTGTTTTTT
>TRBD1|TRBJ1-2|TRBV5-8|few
CASSWGQGWYGYTF
TGTGCCAGCAGCTGGGGACAGGGCTGGTATGGCTACACCTTC
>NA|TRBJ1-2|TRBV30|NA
CAWREDIYGYTF
TGTGCCTGGAGAGAGGACATCTATGGCTACACCTTC
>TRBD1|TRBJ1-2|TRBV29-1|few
CSVETGTGEFYGYTF
TGCAGCGTAGAGACCGGGACAGGAGAATTCTATGGCTACACCTTC
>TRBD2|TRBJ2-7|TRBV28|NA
CASSSRTSGRFDEQYF
TGTGCCAGCAGTTCGAGGACTAGCGGGAGATTCGACGAGCAGTACTTC
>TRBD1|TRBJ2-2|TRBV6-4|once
CASSDRGLTTGELFF
TGTGCCAGCAGTGACAGGGGGCTAACGACCGGGGAGCTGTTTTTT
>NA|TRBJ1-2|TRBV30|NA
CAWRGQGPGSYTF
TGTGCCTGGAGGGGTCAGGGACCGGGAAGCTACACCTTC
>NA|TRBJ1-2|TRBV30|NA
CAWSVPIRGGYTF
TGTGCCTGGAGTGTACCCATCAGGGGTGGCTACACCTTC
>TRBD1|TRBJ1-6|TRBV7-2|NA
CASSLGRGPATNSPLHF
TGTGCCAGCAGCTTAGGGAGGGGGCCGGCTACTAATTCACCCCTCCACTTT
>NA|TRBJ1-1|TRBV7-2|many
CASRQDGRPEAFF
TGTGCCAGCAGACAGGACGGCCGACCTGAAGCTTTCTTT
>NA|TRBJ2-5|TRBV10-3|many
CAISVGAQETQYF
TGTGCCATCAGTGTTGGAGCGCAAGAGACCCAGTACTTC
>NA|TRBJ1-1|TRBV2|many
CASSPGSMSTEAFF
TGTGCCAGCAGTCCAGGGTCGATGAGCACTGAAGCTTTCTTT
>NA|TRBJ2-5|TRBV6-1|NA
CASSDPRQQETQYF
TGTGCCAGCAGTGATCCACGACAACAAGAGACCCAGTACTTC
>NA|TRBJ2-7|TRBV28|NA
CATSAGRNYEQYF
TGTGCCACCAGCGCGGGACGGAACTACGAGCAGTACTTC
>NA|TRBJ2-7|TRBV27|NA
CASSVPGDVSYEQYF
TGTGCCAGCAGTGTACCGGGAGACGTCTCCTACGAGCAGTACTTC
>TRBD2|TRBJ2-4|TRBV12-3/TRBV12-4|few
CASSVTSGRVSNIQYF
TGTGCCAGCAGTGTTACTAGCGGGCGGGTTTCCAACATTCAGTACTTC
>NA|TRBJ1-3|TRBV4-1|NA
CASSPPSGRDPGNTIYF
TGCGCCAGCAGCCCACCTAGCGGCAGGGACCCTGGAAACACCATATATTTT
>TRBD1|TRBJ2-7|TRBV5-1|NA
CASSRDRASEQYF
TGCGCCAGCAGCCGGGACAGGGCCAGCGAGCAGTACTTC
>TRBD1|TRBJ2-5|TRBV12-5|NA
CASGLVLRDREETQYF
TGTGCTAGTGGTTTGGTCCTCCGGGACAGGGAAGAGACCCAGTACTTC
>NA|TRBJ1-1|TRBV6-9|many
CASSYNPRQLNTEAFF
TGTGCCAGCAGTTATAACCCTCGACAGCTTAACACTGAAGCTTTCTTT
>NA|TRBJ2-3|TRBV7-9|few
CASSPQEGDTQYF
TGTGCCAGCAGCCCCCAGGAGGGAGATACGCAGTATTTT
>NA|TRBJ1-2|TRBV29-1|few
CTVEGSLYGYTF
TGCACCGTTGAGGGGTCCCTCTATGGCTACACCTTC